This TCR beta chain was documented in a study of blood T cells in healthy people across ages. The use of a sample-barcoded 5' primer and a J-beta primer mix characterized a second PCR of roughly 6 to 12 cycles. Tagging of each cDNA molecule was performed by a template-switch adaptor with 12 random nucleotides. Researchers report that each sample yielded at least 3 million CDR3-containing paired-end reads. TCRdb redid the calling of the 5' RACE reads with MiXCR, one entry per CDR3 protein. In the table there are roughly 700,000 distinct CDR3 sequences, approximately 30% of which are singletons. At least ten counts were recorded for this clonotype. The CDR3 consists of 12 residues. Every donor contributed roughly 10 milliliters of peripheral blood by blood draw.

The gene calls are TRBV21-1 and TRBJ2-5; the D call in the table, TRBD1, was not verified against the DNA. TRBV21-1 has pseudogene status. The TCR was taken from a woman aged 80 or over in good health. Source material: blood. The DNA for the CDR3 is TGTGCCAGCAGGGGGGGCACCGGGACCCAGTACTTC. Its translation: CASRGGTGTQYF.